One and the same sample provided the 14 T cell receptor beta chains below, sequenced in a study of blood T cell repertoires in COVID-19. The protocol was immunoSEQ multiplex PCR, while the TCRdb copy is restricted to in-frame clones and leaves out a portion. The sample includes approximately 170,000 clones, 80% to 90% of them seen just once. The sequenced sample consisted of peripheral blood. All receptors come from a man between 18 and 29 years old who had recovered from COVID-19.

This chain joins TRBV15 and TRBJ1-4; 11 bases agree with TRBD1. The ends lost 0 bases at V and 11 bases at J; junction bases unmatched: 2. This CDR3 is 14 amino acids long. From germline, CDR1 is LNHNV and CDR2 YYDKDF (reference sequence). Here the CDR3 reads CATSREGTGGKLFF. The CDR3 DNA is TGTGCCACCAGCAGAGAAGGGACAGGGGGGAAACTGTTTTTT.

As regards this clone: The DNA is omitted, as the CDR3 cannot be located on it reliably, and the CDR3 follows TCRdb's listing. The CDR3 loop is CASSSSDRVGTEAFF. The V call is TRBV2, the J call TRBJ1-1; TRBD1, the table's D call, lacks a check against the DNA. Per germline, CDR1 SNHLY and CDR2 FYNNEI. The length of the CDR3 is 15 amino acids, counting both ends.

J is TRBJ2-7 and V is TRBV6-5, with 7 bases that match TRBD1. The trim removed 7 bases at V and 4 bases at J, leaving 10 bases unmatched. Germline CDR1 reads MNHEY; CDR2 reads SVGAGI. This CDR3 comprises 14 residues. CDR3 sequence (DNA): TGTGCCAGCAAAAGGGACCGGACAGGTTACGAGCAGTACTTC. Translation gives CASKRDRTGYEQYF.

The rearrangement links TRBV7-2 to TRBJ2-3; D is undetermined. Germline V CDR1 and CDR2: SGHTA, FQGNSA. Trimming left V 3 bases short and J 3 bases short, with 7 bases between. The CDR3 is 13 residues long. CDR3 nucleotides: TGTGCCAGCAGCTTCTGGGCTACAGATACGCAGTATTTT. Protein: CASSFWATDTQYF.

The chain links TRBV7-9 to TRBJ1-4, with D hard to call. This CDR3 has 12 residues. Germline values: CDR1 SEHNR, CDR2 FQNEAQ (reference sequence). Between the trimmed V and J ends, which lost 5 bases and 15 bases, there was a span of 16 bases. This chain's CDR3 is CASSALTGDMFF. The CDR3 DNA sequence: TGTGCCAGCAGCGCTCTAACGGGAGACATGTTTTTT.

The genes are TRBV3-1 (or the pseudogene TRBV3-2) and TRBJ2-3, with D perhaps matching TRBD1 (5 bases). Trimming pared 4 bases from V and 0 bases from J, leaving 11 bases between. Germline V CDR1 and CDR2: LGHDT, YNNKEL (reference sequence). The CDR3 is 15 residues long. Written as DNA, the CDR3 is TGTGCCAGCAGCCGCGCTAAGGGGAGCACAGATACGCAGTATTTT. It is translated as CASSRAKGSTDTQYF.

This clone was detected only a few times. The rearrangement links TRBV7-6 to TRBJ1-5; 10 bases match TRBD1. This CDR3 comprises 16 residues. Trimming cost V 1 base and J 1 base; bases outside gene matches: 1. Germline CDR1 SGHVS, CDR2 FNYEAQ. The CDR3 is CASSLEGQGSNQPQHF. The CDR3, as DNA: TGTGCCAGCAGCTTAGAGGGACAGGGGAGCAATCAGCCCCAGCATTTT.

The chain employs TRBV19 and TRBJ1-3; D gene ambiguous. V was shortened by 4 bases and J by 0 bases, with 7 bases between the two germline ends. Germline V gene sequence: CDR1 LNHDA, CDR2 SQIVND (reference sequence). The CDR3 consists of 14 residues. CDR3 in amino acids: CASSTGGSGNTIYF. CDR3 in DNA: TGTGCCAGTAGTACAGGAGGCTCTGGAAACACCATATATTTT.

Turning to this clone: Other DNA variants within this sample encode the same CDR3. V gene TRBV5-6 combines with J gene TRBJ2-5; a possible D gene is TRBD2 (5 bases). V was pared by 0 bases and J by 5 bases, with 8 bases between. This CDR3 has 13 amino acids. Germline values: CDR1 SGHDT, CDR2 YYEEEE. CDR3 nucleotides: TGTGCCAGCAGCTTGGACGCGGGTGAGACCCAGTACTTC. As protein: CASSLDAGETQYF.

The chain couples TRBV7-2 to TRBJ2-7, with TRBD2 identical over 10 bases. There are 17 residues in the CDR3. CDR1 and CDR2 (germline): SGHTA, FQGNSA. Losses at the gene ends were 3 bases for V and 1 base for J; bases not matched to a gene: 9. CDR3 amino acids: CASSLGLAGDGSYEQYF. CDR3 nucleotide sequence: TGTGCCAGCAGCTTGGGCCTAGCGGGAGACGGGTCCTACGAGCAGTACTTC. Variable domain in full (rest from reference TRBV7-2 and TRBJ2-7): GAGVSQSPSNKVTEKGKDVELRCDPISGHTALYWYRQSLGQGLEFLIYFQGNSAPDKSGLPSDRFSAERTGGSVSTLTIQRTQQEDSAVYLCASSLGLAGDGSYEQYFGPGTRLTVT.

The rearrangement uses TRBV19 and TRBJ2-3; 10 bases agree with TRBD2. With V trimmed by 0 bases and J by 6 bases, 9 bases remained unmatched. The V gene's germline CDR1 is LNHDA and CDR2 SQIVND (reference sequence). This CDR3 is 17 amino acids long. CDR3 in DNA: TGTGCCAGTAGTATAGAGTACCTAGCGGGAGTTGGGGATACGCAGTATTTT. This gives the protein CASSIEYLAGVGDTQYF.

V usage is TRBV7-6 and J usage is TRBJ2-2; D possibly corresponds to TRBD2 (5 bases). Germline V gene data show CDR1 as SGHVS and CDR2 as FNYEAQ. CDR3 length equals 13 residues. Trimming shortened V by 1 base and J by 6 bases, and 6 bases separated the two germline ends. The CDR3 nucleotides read TGTGCCAGCAGCTTAGTCGGGGCCGGGGAGCTGTTTTTT. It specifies CASSLVGAGELFF. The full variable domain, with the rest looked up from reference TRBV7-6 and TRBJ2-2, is GAGVSQSPRYKVTKRGQDVALRCDPISGHVSLYWYRQALGQGPEFLTYFNYEAQQDKSGLPNDRFSAERPEGSISTLTIQRTEQRDSAMYRCASSLVGAGELFFGEGSRLTVL.

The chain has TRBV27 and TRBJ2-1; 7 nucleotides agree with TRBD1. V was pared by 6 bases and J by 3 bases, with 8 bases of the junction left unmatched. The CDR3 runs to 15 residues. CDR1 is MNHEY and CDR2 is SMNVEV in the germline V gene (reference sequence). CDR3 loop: CASSKGDRIYNEQFF. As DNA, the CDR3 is TGTGCCAGCAGCAAAGGGGACAGAATCTACAATGAGCAGTTCTTC.

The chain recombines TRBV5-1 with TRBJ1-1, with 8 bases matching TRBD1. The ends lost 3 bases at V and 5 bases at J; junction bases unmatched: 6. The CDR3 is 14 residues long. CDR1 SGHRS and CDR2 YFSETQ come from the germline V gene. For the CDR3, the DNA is TGCGCCAGCAGCTCGGACAGGGTCGGGACTGAAGCTTTCTTT. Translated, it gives CASSSDRVGTEAFF.